The subject of this entry is one TCR beta chain. The target antigen is unknown. Ophthalmopathy patients showed a Clinical Activity Score of at least 3, NOSPECS grade of at least 4 and duration under 3 months. Clinical symptoms, serum thyroxine and TRAb, thyroid ultrasound and orbital computed tomography together formed the diagnostic basis. The entry originates in a study of T cells in Graves' hyperthyroidism and ophthalmopathy. Study-level findings and limits: Among clonotypes expanded in thyroid above 0.001, most were also found in blood.

V dropped 4 bases and J dropped 6; count of bases not matched to a gene: 5. CDR1 is SGHDN and CDR2 is FVKESK in the germline V gene. The CDR3 totals 15 residues. TCR beta CDR3 sequences were amplified from RNA transcripts. In the first-round RT-PCR of the TCR CDR3, the HTBI primer set was used. In TCRdb, the multiplex PCR reads were re-called with MiXCR into one record per CDR3 protein. Of a few hundred thousand distinct CDR3 sequences listed, approximately 17% are singletons. The source material was blood. The J gene is TRBJ2-2, the V gene TRBV14, with 10 bases identical to TRBD1. The sequence was obtained from a man younger than 30 with Graves' ophthalmopathy. The CDR3 DNA is TGTGCCAGCAGCCTCGGGGACAGGGGCCCCGGGGAGCTGTTTTTT. Translation gives CASSLGDRGPGELFF.